The source of this T cell receptor (beta chain) is a study of T cell changes during pregnancy in multiple sclerosis. The table came from immunoSEQ multiplex PCR; TCRdb's copy has only in-frame clones and leaves some out. Of roughly 120,000 clones in the sample, roughly 92% are singletons; the top ten hold less than 7.5%. After removal of 7 bases from V and 5 bases from J, the junction contained 3 bases not matched to a gene. The CDR3 loop spans 13 amino acids. CDR1 and CDR2 (germline): SGDLS, YYNGEE. Source: peripheral blood, taken before pregnancy. This sequence was found in a female donor with multiple sclerosis, enrolled in a pregnancy study. The chain is built from TRBV9 and TRBJ1-6; 7 bases align to TRBD1. The CDR3 region is CASRQGDNSPLHF. DNA of the CDR3: TGTGCCAGCCGACAGGGCGATAATTCACCCCTCCACTTT.